The 3 T cell receptor beta chains reported below all come from one sample, sequenced in a study of T cell repertoires in cytomegalovirus infection. TCRdb reanalysed the reads using MiXCR and keeps one entry per CDR3 protein. The table records 250,000 to 350,000 distinct CDR3 sequences, about 23% of them present only once. Input material: PBMCs. These receptors all come from a human donor in good health (CMV status not recorded). Some clones in this sample may be carry-over from other donors' samples.

The V call is TRBV29-1, the J call TRBJ2-1; tentatively, D is TRBD1 (5 bases). The CDR3 loop spans 12 amino acids. Trimming shortened V by 1 base and J by 5 bases, and 6 bases separated the two germline ends. Germline values: CDR1 SQVTM, CDR2 ANQGSEA. For the CDR3, the DNA is TGCAGCGTTGAAGGCAGGGACAATGAGCAGTTCTTC. Amino acids: CSVEGRDNEQFF.

This clonotype has a count of ten or more. The rearrangement joins TRBV7-2 to TRBJ2-7; TRBD2 aligns across 9 bases. The CDR3 contains 17 residues. Germline-derived CDR1 and CDR2 are SGHTA and FQGNSA. V trimming: 5 bases; J trimming: 3 bases; junction bases outside the gene matches: 14. The CDR3 DNA reads as TGTGCCAGCAGCCCTAGCCGGCGAGCGGGGGGCCACTACGAGCAGTACTTC. Translating it yields CASSPSRRAGGHYEQYF.

This clonotype was detected a few times. CDR3 in amino acids: CASSPRTSGGAIGELFF. DNA for the CDR3: TGTGCCAGCAGCCCTCGGACTAGCGGGGGGGCCATCGGGGAGCTGTTTTTT. The gene calls are TRBV28 and TRBJ2-2; 15 nucleotides agree with TRBD2. The CDR3 spans 17 residues. Germline CDR1 and CDR2: MDHEN and SYDVKM. V shed 6 bases and J 7 bases; nucleotides not matched to a gene: 9.